Listed below are T cell receptor beta chains from one sample, sequenced in a study of blood T cell repertoires in COVID-19. Produced via immunoSEQ multiplex PCR; TCRdb's table is partial and in-frame only. The repertoire holds about 240,000 clones, 70% to 90% seen once, with approximately 7% in the top ten. The sample was peripheral blood. The receptor source for this set is a woman in her sixties or seventies with active or convalescent COVID-19. The CDR3 runs from the conserved cysteine through the conserved F or W. A D gene is named only where the DNA matches it firmly. Expanded clones are given a class, and other clones once, few, many or no size at all.

V	D	size	J	CDR3	DNA
TRBV5-6	-	-	TRBJ1-5	CASSLASGPNQPQHF	TGTGCCAGCAGCTTGGCTTCAGGCCCCAATCAGCCCCAGCATTTT
TRBV5-1	-	many	TRBJ1-1	CASSLAPGLNTEAFF	TGCGCCAGCAGCTTGGCCCCAGGGTTGAACACTGAAGCTTTCTTT
TRBV5-1	-	-	TRBJ1-4	CASSPKAPLAANEKLFF	TGCGCCAGCAGCCCAAAGGCGCCACTTGCGGCTAATGAAAAACTGTTTTTT
TRBV5-4	-	-	TRBJ1-3	CASSPDQTIGNTIYF	TGTGCCAGCAGCCCCGATCAGACAATTGGAAACACCATATATTTT
TRBV23-1	-	-	TRBJ1-2	CASSQVRDTDNRDRPTNYGYTF	TGCGCCAGCAGTCAGGTCAGAGATACCGACAACCGCGACAGACCAACTAACTATGGCTACACCTTC
TRBV7-8	TRBD1	-	TRBJ1-1	CASSLMGQGYPEAFF	TGTGCCAGCAGCCTAATGGGACAGGGTTATCCTGAAGCTTTCTTT
TRBV7-8	TRBD2	-	TRBJ2-7	CASSHSGGSYEQYF	TGTGCCAGCAGCCATAGCGGGGGCTCCTACGAGCAGTACTTC
TRBV19	-	-	TRBJ1-5	CASSGPRFYQPQHF	TGTGCCAGTAGTGGGCCCCGATTTTATCAGCCCCAGCATTTT
TRBV7-9	TRBD1	-	TRBJ1-2	CASSLVMGQGEGYTF	TGTGCCAGCAGCTTAGTTATGGGACAGGGCGAGGGCTACACCTTC
TRBV2	TRBD1	-	TRBJ1-5	CASSEGWGTGHQPQHF	TGTGCCAGCAGTGAGGGTTGGGGGACAGGACATCAGCCTCAGCATTTT
TRBV6-5	-	few	TRBJ1-5	CASSNRVNQPQHF	TGTGCCAGCAGCAACAGGGTCAATCAGCCCCAGCATTTT
TRBV24-1	-	once	TRBJ2-2	CATSRTSNTGELFF	TGTGCCACCAGCAGGACAAGTAACACCGGGGAGCTGTTTTTT
TRBV5-4	TRBD2	-	TRBJ2-7	CASSSRTSGFPYEQYF	TGTGCCAGCAGCTCACGGACTAGCGGTTTCCCCTACGAGCAGTACTTC
TRBV11-2	TRBD2	-	TRBJ2-5	CASSPSGGAPETQYF	TGTGCCAGCAGCCCTAGCGGGGGGGCCCCAGAGACCCAGTACTTC
TRBV7-2	-	-	TRBJ2-1	CASSSGPGVSNEQFF	TGTGCCAGCAGCTCCGGACCGGGGGTATCCAATGAGCAGTTCTTC
TRBV5-1	-	-	TRBJ2-2	CASSRDNANTGELFF	TGCGCCAGCAGCCGGGACAACGCGAACACCGGGGAGCTGTTTTTT
TRBV2	TRBD1	-	TRBJ2-6	CASSVGIRDRGTGANVLTF	TGTGCCAGCAGTGTAGGAATAAGAGACAGGGGTACTGGGGCCAACGTCCTGACTTTC
TRBV29-1	-	-	TRBJ2-1	CSLRGAPSLSSYNEQFF	TGCAGCCTCCGGGGAGCCCCTAGCCTCTCCTCCTACAATGAGCAGTTCTTC
TRBV7-6	-	-	TRBJ2-7	CASSLDTTSYEQYF	TGTGCCAGCAGCTTAGACACCACCTCCTACGAGCAGTACTTC
TRBV6-2/TRBV6-3	TRBD1	-	TRBJ1-6	CASSSGTGISPLHF	TGTGCCAGCAGTTCCGGGACAGGGATTTCACCCCTCCACTTT
TRBV6-5	-	once	TRBJ1-2	CASNPGRDYGYTF	TGTGCCAGCAACCCCGGGCGGGACTATGGCTACACCTTC
TRBV10-3	-	once	TRBJ1-1	CAISEGQSPPRAFF	TGTGCCATCAGTGAGGGACAGAGTCCCCCCCGAGCTTTCTTT
TRBV3-1/TRBV3-2	-	-	TRBJ1-5	CATGQGGNQPQHF	TGTGCCACCGGGCAGGGTGGCAATCAGCCCCAGCATTTT
TRBV7-9	-	-	TRBJ1-5	CARVARQAPNQPQHF	TGTGCCAGAGTAGCCAGACAGGCCCCCAATCAGCCCCAGCATTTT
TRBV5-5	-	-	TRBJ1-4	CASSPPPSVDEKLFF	TGTGCCAGCAGCCCGCCTCCGTCGGTAGATGAAAAACTGTTTTTT
TRBV12-2	-	once	TRBJ2-7	CASRRPAGVSYEQYF	TGTGCAAGTCGCCGTCCCGCGGGGGTCTCCTACGAGCAGTACTTC
TRBV7-9	TRBD2	-	TRBJ2-5	CASSSLAGPAEAQYF	TGTGCCAGCAGCTCCTTAGCGGGGCCGGCGGAAGCCCAGTACTTC
TRBV9	-	-	TRBJ1-3	CASSREGTAGNTIYF	TGTGCCAGCAGCCGGGAGGGGACCGCGGGAAACACCATATATTTT
TRBV10-1	-	once	TRBJ2-1	CASSGTSLLGKQFF	TGCGCCAGCAGCGGGACAAGTCTTTTGGGAAAGCAGTTCTTC
TRBV7-9	-	-	TRBJ1-3	CASSLGTAGNTIYF	TGTGCCAGCAGCTTAGGGACAGCTGGAAACACCATATATTTT